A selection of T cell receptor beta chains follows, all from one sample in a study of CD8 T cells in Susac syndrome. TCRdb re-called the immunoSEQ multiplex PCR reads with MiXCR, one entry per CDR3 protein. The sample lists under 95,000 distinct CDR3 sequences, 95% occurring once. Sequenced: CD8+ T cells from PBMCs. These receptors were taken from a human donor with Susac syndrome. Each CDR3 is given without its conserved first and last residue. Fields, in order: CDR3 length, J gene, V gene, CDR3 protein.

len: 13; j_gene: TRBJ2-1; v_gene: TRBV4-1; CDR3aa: ASSSSGDQYNEQF
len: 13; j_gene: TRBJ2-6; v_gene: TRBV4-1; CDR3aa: ASTPTVSGANVLT
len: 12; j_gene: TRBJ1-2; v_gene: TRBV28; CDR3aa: ASREQGYNYGYT
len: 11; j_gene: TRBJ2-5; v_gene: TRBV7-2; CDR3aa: ASSPTFQETQY
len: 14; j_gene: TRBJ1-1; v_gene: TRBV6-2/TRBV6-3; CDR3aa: ASSYSRGALNTEAF
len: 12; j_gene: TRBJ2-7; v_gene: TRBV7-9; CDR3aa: ASSHRDGYYEQY
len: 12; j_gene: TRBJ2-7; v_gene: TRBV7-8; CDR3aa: ASSLGGEAYEQY
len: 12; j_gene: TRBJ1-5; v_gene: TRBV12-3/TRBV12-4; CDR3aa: ASSLGQLNQPQH
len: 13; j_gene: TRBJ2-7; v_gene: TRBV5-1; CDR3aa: ASSLESGRSQEQY
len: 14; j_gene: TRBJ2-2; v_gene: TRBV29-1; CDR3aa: SVELVVAGNTGELF
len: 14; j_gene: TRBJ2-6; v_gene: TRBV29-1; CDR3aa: SAWDQKNSGANVLT
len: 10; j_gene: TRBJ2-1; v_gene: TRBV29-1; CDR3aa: SEIDRVNEQF
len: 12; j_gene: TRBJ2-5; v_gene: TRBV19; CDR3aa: ASQQVPGQETQY
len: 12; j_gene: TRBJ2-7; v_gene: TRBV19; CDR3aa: ASSIGQTVDEQY
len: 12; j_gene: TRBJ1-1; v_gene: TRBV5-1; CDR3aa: ASSQGQGPTEAF
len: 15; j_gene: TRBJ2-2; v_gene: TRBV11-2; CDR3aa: ASSFGWLSGPTGELF
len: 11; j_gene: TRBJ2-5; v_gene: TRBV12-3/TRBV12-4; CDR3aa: ASSARTEETQY
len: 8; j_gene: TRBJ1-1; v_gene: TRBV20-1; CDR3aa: SASRSEAF
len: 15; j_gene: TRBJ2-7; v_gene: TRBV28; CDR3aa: ASSGLAGGYPSYEQY
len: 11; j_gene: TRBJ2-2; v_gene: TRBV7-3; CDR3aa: ASSLPSGKELF
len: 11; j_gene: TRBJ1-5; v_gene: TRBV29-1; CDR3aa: SVELGGNQPQH
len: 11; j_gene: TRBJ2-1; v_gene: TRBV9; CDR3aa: ASSVVVGGEQF
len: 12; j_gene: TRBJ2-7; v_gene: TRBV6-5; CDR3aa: ASSPGPVAVEQY
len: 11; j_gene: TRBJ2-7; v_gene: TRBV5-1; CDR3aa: ASSFESSYEQY
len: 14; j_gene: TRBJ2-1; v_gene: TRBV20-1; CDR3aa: SARNSGSLYYNEQF
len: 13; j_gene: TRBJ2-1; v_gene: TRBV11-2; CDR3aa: ASSQGQGPYNEQF
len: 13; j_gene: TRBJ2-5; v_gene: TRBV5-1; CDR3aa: ASSLAPSGVETQY
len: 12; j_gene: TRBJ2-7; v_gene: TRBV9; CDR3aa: ASSVGGMGNEQY
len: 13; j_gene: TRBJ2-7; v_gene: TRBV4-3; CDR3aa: ASSQDRGASYEQY
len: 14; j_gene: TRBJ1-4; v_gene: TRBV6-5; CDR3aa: ASSYSRRATNEKLF
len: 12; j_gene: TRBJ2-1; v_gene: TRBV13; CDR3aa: ASSLVASANEQF
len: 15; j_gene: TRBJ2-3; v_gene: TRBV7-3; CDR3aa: ASSFLGLAGHGDTQY
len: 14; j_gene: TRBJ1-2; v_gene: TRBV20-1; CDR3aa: SARDPFGLANYGYT
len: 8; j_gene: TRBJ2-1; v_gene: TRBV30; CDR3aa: AWSIYEQF
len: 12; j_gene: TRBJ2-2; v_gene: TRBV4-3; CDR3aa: ASSQDGVVRELF